This T cell receptor (beta chain) was recovered during a study of T cell responses to AZD1222 COVID-19 vaccine. Comment on this clone: Its antigen is not identified.

Germline V gives CDR1 GTSNPN, CDR2 SVGIG (reference sequence). The CDR3 length is 14 residues. Trimming shortened V by 3 bases and J by 0 bases, and 11 bases separated the two germline ends. The data were produced by immunoSEQ multiplex PCR, yet TCRdb's version contains in-frame clones alone and is incomplete. The sample lists some 74,000 clones; around 82% were seen once. Overall study results and limits: Following two doses of AZD1222, Spike-specific TCR breadth and depth rose. Researchers report vaccine-associated CD4 TCRs spanning spike, with dominance at 160-218 and 743-854.

Source: peripheral blood, taken on day 0 of AZD1222 vaccination. This chain links TRBV30 with TRBJ1-1; D unresolved. The sequence came from an adult in good health. CDR3 nucleotide sequence: TGTGCCTGGAGAAAGCTCCGGCTGAACACTGAAGCTTTCTTT. Translated, it gives CAWRKLRLNTEAFF.